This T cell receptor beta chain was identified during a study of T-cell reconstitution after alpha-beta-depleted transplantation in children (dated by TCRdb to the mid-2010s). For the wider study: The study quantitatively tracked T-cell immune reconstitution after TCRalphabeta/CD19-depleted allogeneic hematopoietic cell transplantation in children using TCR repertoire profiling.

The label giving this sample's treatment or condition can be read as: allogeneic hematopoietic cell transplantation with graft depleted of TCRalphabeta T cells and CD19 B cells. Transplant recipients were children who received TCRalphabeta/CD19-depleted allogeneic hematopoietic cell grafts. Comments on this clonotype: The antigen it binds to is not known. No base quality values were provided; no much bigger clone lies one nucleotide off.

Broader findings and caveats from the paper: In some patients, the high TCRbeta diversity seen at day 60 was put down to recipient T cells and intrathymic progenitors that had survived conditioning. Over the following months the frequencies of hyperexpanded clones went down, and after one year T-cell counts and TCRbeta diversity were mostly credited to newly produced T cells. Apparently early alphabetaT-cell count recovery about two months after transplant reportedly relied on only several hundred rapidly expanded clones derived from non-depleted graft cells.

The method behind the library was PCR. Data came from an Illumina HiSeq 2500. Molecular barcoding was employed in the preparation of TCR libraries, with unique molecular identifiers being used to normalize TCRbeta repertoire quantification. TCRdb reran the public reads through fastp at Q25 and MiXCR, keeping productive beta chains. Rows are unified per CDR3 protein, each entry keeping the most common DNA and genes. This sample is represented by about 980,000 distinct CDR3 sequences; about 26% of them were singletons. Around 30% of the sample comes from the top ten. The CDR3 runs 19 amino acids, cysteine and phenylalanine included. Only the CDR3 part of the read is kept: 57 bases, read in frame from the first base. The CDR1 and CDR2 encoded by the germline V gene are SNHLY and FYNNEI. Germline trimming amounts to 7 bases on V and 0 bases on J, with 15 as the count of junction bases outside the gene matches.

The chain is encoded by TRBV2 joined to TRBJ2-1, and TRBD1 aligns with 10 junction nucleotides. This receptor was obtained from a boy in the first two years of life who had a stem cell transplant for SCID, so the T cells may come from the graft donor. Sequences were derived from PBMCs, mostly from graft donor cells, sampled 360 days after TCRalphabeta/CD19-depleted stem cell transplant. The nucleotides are TGTGCCAGCAAGTCTGGGTTGGGGACAGGGGAATACTCCTACAATGAGCAGTTCTTC. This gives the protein CASKSGLGTGEYSYNEQFF.